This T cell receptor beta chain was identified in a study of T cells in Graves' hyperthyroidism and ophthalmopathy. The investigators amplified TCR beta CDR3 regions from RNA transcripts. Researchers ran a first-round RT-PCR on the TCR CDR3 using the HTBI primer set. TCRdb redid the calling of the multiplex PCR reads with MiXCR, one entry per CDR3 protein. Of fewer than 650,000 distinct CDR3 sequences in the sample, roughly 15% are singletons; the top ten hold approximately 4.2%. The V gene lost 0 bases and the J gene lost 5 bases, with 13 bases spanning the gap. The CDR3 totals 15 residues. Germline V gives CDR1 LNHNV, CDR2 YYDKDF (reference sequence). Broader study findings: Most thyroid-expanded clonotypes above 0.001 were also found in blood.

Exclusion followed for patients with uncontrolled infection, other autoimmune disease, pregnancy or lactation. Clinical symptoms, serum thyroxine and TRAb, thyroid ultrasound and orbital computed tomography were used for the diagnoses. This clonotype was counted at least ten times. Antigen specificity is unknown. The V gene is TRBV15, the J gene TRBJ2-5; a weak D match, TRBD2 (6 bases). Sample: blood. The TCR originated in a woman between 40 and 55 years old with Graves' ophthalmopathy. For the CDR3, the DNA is TGTGCCACCAGCAGAGATAACTCTGGGGGGGAGACCCAGTACTTC. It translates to CATSRDNSGGETQYF.